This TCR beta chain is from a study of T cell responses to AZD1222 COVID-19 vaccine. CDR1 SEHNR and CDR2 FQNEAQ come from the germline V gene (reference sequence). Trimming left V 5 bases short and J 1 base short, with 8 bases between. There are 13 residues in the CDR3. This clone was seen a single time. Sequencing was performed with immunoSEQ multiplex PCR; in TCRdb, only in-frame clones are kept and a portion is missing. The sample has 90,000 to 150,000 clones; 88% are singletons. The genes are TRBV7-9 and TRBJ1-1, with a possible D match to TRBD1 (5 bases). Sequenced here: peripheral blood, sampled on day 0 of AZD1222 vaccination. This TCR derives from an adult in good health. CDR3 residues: CASSLDRNTEAFF. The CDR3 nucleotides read TGTGCCAGCAGCCTAGACAGGAACACTGAAGCTTTCTTT.